A selection of T cell receptor beta chains follows, all from one sample in a study of blood T cell repertoires in COVID-19. Produced via immunoSEQ multiplex PCR; TCRdb's table is partial and in-frame only. The sample records under 450,000 clones, 75% to 90% being singletons. Sequencing input: peripheral blood. The receptors stem from a woman aged 55-69 years with COVID-19, enrolled during active disease. The CDR3 runs from the conserved cysteine through the conserved F or W. The D gene is left open where the match is weak. Some rows have no size entry. The others give once, few or many, or a class for an expanded clone.

>once|TRBJ2-5|TRBV5-4|TRBD2
CASSFLAGREETQYF
TGTGCCAGCAGCTTTCTGGCAGGGCGGGAGGAGACCCAGTACTTC
>.|TRBJ2-7|TRBV19|TRBD1
CASSLGTVLYEQYF
TGTGCCAGTAGTTTGGGGACAGTCCTTTACGAGCAGTACTTC
>.|TRBJ2-3|TRBV3-1/TRBV3-2|TRBD2
CASRSLAGVTDTQYF
TGTGCCAGCAGATCGCTAGCGGGGGTCACAGATACGCAGTATTTT
>.|TRBJ2-7|TRBV20-1|TRBD1
CSARVAGQAYEQYF
TGCAGTGCTCGTGTCGCGGGACAGGCCTACGAGCAGTACTTC
>few|TRBJ1-2|TRBV6-1|TRBD1
CASSDFPGQVDYGYTF
TGTGCCAGCAGTGACTTTCCGGGACAGGTGGACTATGGCTACACCTTC
>few|TRBJ1-2|TRBV5-5|.
CASSSEGANYGYTF
TGTGCCAGCAGCTCAGAGGGAGCTAACTATGGCTACACCTTC
>.|TRBJ2-3|TRBV14|TRBD1
CASSPGQGAGDTQYF
TGTGCCAGCAGCCCCGGACAGGGGGCGGGGGATACGCAGTATTTT
>.|TRBJ2-1|TRBV12-5|TRBD2
CASGLVRLAGGRYNEQFF
TGTGCTAGTGGTTTGGTAAGACTAGCGGGGGGCCGTTACAATGAGCAGTTCTTC
>.|TRBJ1-1|TRBV7-8|.
CASLFTRNTEAFF
TGTGCCAGCCTATTCACCCGTAACACTGAAGCTTTCTTT
>.|TRBJ1-3|TRBV4-3|TRBD1
CASSQEFPGQKAAGLYF
TGCGCCAGCAGCCAAGAGTTTCCGGGACAGAAGGCCGCGGGCCTATATTTT
>.|TRBJ2-7|TRBV7-2|TRBD2
CASSLASGGQYEQYF
TGTGCCAGCAGCTTAGCTAGCGGGGGGCAATACGAGCAGTACTTC
>.|TRBJ2-7|TRBV7-6|TRBD1
CASSSRQGLTYEQYF
TGTGCCAGCAGCTCCCGACAGGGGTTAACCTACGAGCAGTACTTC
>.|TRBJ1-1|TRBV18|TRBD1
CASSPQTGGGNTEAFF
TGTGCCAGCTCACCCCAGACAGGGGGGGGGAACACTGAAGCTTTCTTT
>.|TRBJ1-1|TRBV18|.
CASSPFDRLNTEAFF
TGTGCCAGCTCACCATTTGACAGATTGAACACTGAAGCTTTCTTT
>.|TRBJ2-4|TRBV27|.
CASSLSYQGLQYF
TGTGCCAGCAGTTTAAGCTACCAGGGCCTTCAGTACTTC
>.|TRBJ2-1|TRBV9|.
CASSVGGGIRSYNEQFF
TGTGCCAGCAGCGTAGGAGGTGGCATCCGATCCTACAATGAGCAGTTCTTC
>.|TRBJ1-2|TRBV11-2|TRBD1
CASSQDRVYGYTF
TGTGCCAGCAGCCAGGACAGGGTATATGGCTACACCTTC
>.|TRBJ2-2|TRBV9|.
CASSVGESANTGELFF
TGTGCCAGCAGCGTAGGGGAGTCCGCGAACACCGGGGAGCTGTTTTTT
>once|TRBJ2-5|TRBV5-1|TRBD2
CASSSPGGETQYF
TGCGCCAGCAGCTCACCGGGGGGAGAGACCCAGTACTTC
>.|TRBJ1-2|TRBV6-5|.
CASSYAQGGSYGYTF
TGTGCCAGCAGTTACGCACAGGGCGGTAGCTATGGCTACACCTTC
>.|TRBJ2-5|TRBV5-1|TRBD1
CASSGTGGAQETQYF
TGCGCCAGCAGCGGAACAGGGGGAGCTCAAGAGACCCAGTACTTC
>.|TRBJ1-1|TRBV5-1|.
CASSLDGGSTEAFF
TGCGCCAGCAGCTTGGACGGGGGAAGCACTGAAGCTTTCTTT
>.|TRBJ2-7|TRBV19|TRBD1
CASSPTSGQGYEQYF
TGTGCCAGTAGTCCCACCTCAGGACAGGGCTACGAGCAGTACTTC
>once|TRBJ1-6|TRBV27|TRBD1
CASSPGTANSPLHF
TGTGCCAGCAGTCCCGGGACAGCGAATTCACCCCTCCACTTT
>.|TRBJ1-1|TRBV6-6|.
CASSWSEFIVNTEAFF
TGTGCCAGCAGTTGGTCGGAGTTTATCGTGAACACTGAAGCTTTCTTT
>.|TRBJ2-3|TRBV9|.
CAGGLSPTDTQYF
TGTGCCGGCGGTCTCTCCCCTACAGATACGCAGTATTTT
>.|TRBJ1-1|TRBV7-6|TRBD1
CASSTRQGLDTEAFF
TGTGCCAGCAGCACGCGACAGGGGTTGGACACTGAAGCTTTCTTT
>few|TRBJ1-3|TRBV7-9|.
CASLRWQLAGNTIYF
TGTGCCAGCCTCAGGTGGCAGTTAGCTGGAAACACCATATATTTT
>.|TRBJ2-2|TRBV7-2|TRBD2
CASRPGTRALTGELFF
TGTGCCAGCAGGCCCGGGACTAGAGCGCTCACCGGGGAGCTGTTTTTT
>.|TRBJ2-1|TRBV24-1|.
CATSDQTASYNEQFF
TGTGCCACCAGTGATCAAACAGCCTCCTACAATGAGCAGTTCTTC
>few|TRBJ1-2|TRBV5-4|.
CASSSPRGNYGYTF
TGTGCCAGCAGCTCCCCTCGGGGAAATTATGGCTACACCTTC
>many|TRBJ2-5|TRBV4-3|TRBD2
CASSQDGRGGETQYF
TGCGCCAGCAGCCAAGACGGCCGCGGGGGAGAGACCCAGTACTTC
>.|TRBJ2-7|TRBV2|TRBD2
CASSEGAGGSYEQYF
TGTGCCAGCAGTGAGGGAGCGGGGGGAAGCTACGAGCAGTACTTC
>.|TRBJ2-2|TRBV12-3/TRBV12-4|.
CASKLRATGELFF
TGTGCCAGCAAGCTGAGGGCTACCGGGGAGCTGTTTTTT
>.|TRBJ1-6|TRBV5-4|.
CASSFQGLNSPLHF
TGTGCCAGCAGCTTTCAGGGGCTGAATTCACCCCTCCACTTT
>.|TRBJ1-4|TRBV4-2|.
CASSQDGSATNEKLFF
TGTGCCAGCAGCCAAGATGGCAGTGCAACTAATGAAAAACTGTTTTTT
>.|TRBJ2-7|TRBV6-6|.
CASSYREVLSYEQYF
TGTGCCAGCAGTTATCGCGAAGTCCTCTCCTACGAGCAGTACTTC
>.|TRBJ1-2|TRBV7-3|.
CASSLTASANYGYTF
TGTGCCAGCAGCTTAACTGCGAGTGCTAACTATGGCTACACCTTC
>.|TRBJ1-5|TRBV5-4|.
CAAMPGESNQPQHF
TGTGCCGCAATGCCGGGGGAGAGCAATCAGCCCCAGCATTTT
>.|TRBJ1-3|TRBV11-3|TRBD1
CASSLEEGASGNTIYF
TGTGCCAGCAGCTTAGAGGAGGGGGCCTCCGGAAACACCATATATTTT
>once|TRBJ1-5|TRBV6-6|.
CASSFGVSNQPQHF
TGTGCCAGCAGTTTCGGGGTGAGCAATCAGCCCCAGCATTTT
>.|TRBJ2-2|TRBV7-3|.
CASSPDYSGELFF
TGTGCCAGCAGCCCGGACTATTCTGGGGAGCTGTTTTTT
>.|TRBJ1-2|TRBV19|TRBD1
CASVPLSGGADGYTF
TGTGCCAGTGTTCCCCTCTCAGGGGGCGCGGATGGCTACACCTTC
>once|TRBJ1-4|TRBV7-3|.
CASSPQGATNEKLFF
TGTGCCAGCAGCCCCCAGGGTGCAACTAATGAAAAACTGTTTTTT
>.|TRBJ1-1|TRBV4-2|.
CASSQSPGEPEAFF
TGTGCCAGCAGCCAATCCCCAGGGGAGCCTGAAGCTTTCTTT
>.|TRBJ2-1|TRBV5-6|TRBD2
CASSFLSGGVYNEQFF
TGTGCCAGCAGCTTCCTTAGCGGGGGGGTCTACAATGAGCAGTTCTTC
>.|TRBJ1-6|TRBV30|.
CAWRVTFDNSPLHF
TGTGCCTGGAGGGTGACATTTGATAATTCACCCCTCCACTTT
>.|TRBJ1-4|TRBV7-2|.
CASSLVHLEEKLFF
TGTGCCAGCAGCTTAGTCCACTTGGAGGAAAAACTGTTTTTT
>.|TRBJ1-2|TRBV5-1|TRBD1
CASSETGEGYTF
TGCGCCAGCAGCGAGACAGGGGAAGGCTACACCTTC
>once|TRBJ1-5|TRBV2|.
CAAARGEGQPQHF
TGTGCCGCCGCCCGGGGGGAAGGTCAGCCCCAGCATTTT